The source of this TCR beta chain is a study of molecular identifiers for immune sequencing clone quantification. Study-wide points: In cases of identical TCR molecules sharing a barcode, highly expanded clone sizes could be underestimated.

This clonotype came up a few times. Its matching antigen is unknown. The CDR3 is made up of 14 amino acids. V was clipped by 4 bases and J by 2 bases; unmatched bases: 2. Germline loops: CDR1 MDHEN, CDR2 SYDVKM. TCRdb itself ran the PCR reads through MiXCR, one entry per CDR3 protein. The data contain approximately 100,000 distinct CDR3 sequences, over 30% of them singletons. Sequences were obtained from naive CD8+ T cells from blood, with Jurkat cell RNA spiked in. The subset is: FACS-sorted CD8+CD4-CCR7+CD45RA+ naive T cells. This TCR was recovered from a human donor in good health. Some libraries in this study had Jurkat cell RNA spiked in. The genes are TRBV28 and TRBJ2-3, with 8 positions matching TRBD1. Here the CDR3 reads CASSSDRATDTQYF. The CDR3, as DNA: TGTGCCAGCAGTTCGGACAGGGCCACAGATACGCAGTATTTT.